The 26 T cell receptor beta chains below were found in one sample sequenced in a study of OX40 agonist ivuxolimab in advanced cancers. Using immunoSEQ multiplex PCR, the repertoire was profiled, and TCRdb retains in-frame clones only, with some absent. The data contain 60,000 to 65,000 clones, about 90% of them seen just once; the ten biggest clones take up about 5.6%. Here the sequenced sample was CD4+ or CD8+ T cells sorted from blood, taken in a trial of the OX40 agonist ivuxolimab. The receptors stem from an adult with an advanced solid tumor such as melanoma, head and neck, liver or kidney cancer.

The chain has TRBV6-5 and TRBJ2-5; TRBD2 agrees at 9 bases. V lost 11 bases to trimming and J lost 7 bases; unmatched junction nucleotides: 14. Germline CDR1 is MNHEY and CDR2 is SVGAGI. This CDR3 is 14 amino acids long. DNA for the CDR3: TGTGCCGCCGGGCGGCCTAGCGGGACTGGGACCCAGTACTTC. This codes for CAAGRPSGTGTQYF.

The chain employs TRBV19 and TRBJ1-2; D unresolved. This CDR3 is built from 16 residues. Germline V lookup: CDR1 LNHDA, CDR2 SQIVND (reference sequence). Trimming took off 0 bases at V and 2 bases at J, with 13 bases between the two ends. CDR3 coding DNA: TGTGCCAGTAGTATAGAACCCTATGGACTGAACTATGGCTACACCTTC. This encodes CASSIEPYGLNYGYTF.

The chain joins TRBV18 to TRBJ1-1; D is unresolved. Germline values: CDR1 KGHSH, CDR2 LQKENI. This CDR3 comprises 14 residues. Trimming cost V 3 bases and J 0 bases, with 8 bases left between them. CDR3 sequence (DNA): TGTGCCAGCTCACCCCTCATAGTGAACACTGAAGCTTTCTTT. Protein: CASSPLIVNTEAFF.

The chain is built from TRBV6-6 and TRBJ2-1, with D perhaps TRBD1 or TRBD2 (5 bases each). The CDR3 has 14 residues. CDR1 MNHNY and CDR2 SVGAGI come from the germline V gene (reference sequence). Trimming removed 8 bases from V and 3 bases from J, with 14 bases in between. The CDR3 sequence: CASRPGPVYNEQFF. The CDR3 DNA sequence: TGTGCCAGCCGACCGGGACCGGTCTACAATGAGCAGTTCTTC.

V and J are TRBV5-1 and TRBJ1-4; D remains unclear. Trimming left V 0 bases short and J 6 bases short, with 12 bases between. Germline CDR1 and CDR2: SGHRS and YFSETQ. The CDR3 is 15 amino acids. The CDR3 sequence is CASSLAARGDEKLFF. For the CDR3, the DNA is TGCGCCAGCAGCTTGGCTGCCCGGGGAGATGAAAAACTGTTTTTT.

The genes are TRBV5-1 and TRBJ2-7; D is ambiguous. The CDR3 is made up of 13 amino acids. Germline V gene lookup returns CDR1 SGHRS and CDR2 YFSETQ. Deletions cut 0 bases from V and 3 bases from J, with 7 bases between. The DNA for the CDR3 is TGCGCCAGCAGCTTGGCCCAGAACTACGAGCAGTACTTC. Amino acid sequence: CASSLAQNYEQYF.

This clone ranks as medium-sized. The rearrangement joins TRBV19 to TRBJ1-2; TRBD1 is a possible D gene (5 bases). V gave up 0 bases and J gave up 3 bases, with 11 bases separating them. This CDR3 is 15 amino acids long. CDR1 is LNHDA, CDR2 SQIVND, per germline (reference sequence). The CDR3 reads CASSIDPQGDYGYTF. The CDR3 nucleotides are TGTGCCAGTAGTATAGATCCCCAGGGAGACTATGGCTACACCTTC. The full variable domain, rest sourced from reference TRBV19 and TRBJ1-2, is DGGITQSPKYLFRKEGQNVTLSCEQNLNHDAMYWYRQDPGQGLRLIYYSQIVNDFQKGDIAEGYSVSREKKESFPLTVTSAQKNPTAFYLCASSIDPQGDYGYTFGSGTRLTVV.

The CDR3 DNA is TGTGCCAGCTCGGGGACTGCGGGACTAGCGGCAAACAATGAGCAGTTCTTC. Residues: CASSGTAGLAANNEQFF. The rearrangement uses TRBV18 and TRBJ2-1, with 11 bases aligning to TRBD2. CDR1 is KGHSH and CDR2 is LQKENI in the germline V gene. The V segment lost 6 bases and the J segment 5 bases; nucleotides outside the gene matches: 12. The CDR3 consists of 17 residues. The variable domain in full, completed from reference TRBV18 and TRBJ2-1, reads NAGVMQNPRHLVRRRGQEARLRCSPMKGHSHVYWYRQLPEEGLKFMVYLQKENIIDESGMPKERFSAEFPKEGPSILRIQQVVRGDSAAYFCASSGTAGLAANNEQFFGPGTRLTVL.

This chain connects TRBV2 to TRBJ2-1, with D perhaps TRBD1 (6 bases). CDR3 length equals 15 residues. V gave up 6 bases and J gave up 9 bases, with 21 bases separating them. Looked up from germline, CDR1 is SNHLY and CDR2 is FYNNEI. This CDR3 is CASRGHGAGDSEQFF. CDR3 nucleotides: TGTGCCAGCAGGGGACATGGAGCAGGTGACAGTGAGCAGTTCTTC.

The chain couples TRBV6-1 to TRBJ2-1; tentative D call: TRBD1 (6 bases). Germline V gives CDR1 MNHNS, CDR2 SASEGT. Trimming left V 3 bases short and J 8 bases short, with 11 bases between. The CDR3 contains 13 residues. CDR3 coding DNA: TGTGCCAGCAGTGAGCGTGGGGGCGATGAGCAGTTCTTC. This translates into CASSERGGDEQFF.

The chain links TRBV29-1 to TRBJ2-1; weak D call: TRBD1 (5 bases). The CDR3 loop spans 11 amino acids. V gave up 3 bases and J gave up 6 bases, with 6 bases separating them. CDR1 and CDR2 from the germline V gene are SQVTM and ANQGSEA. The CDR3: CSVDRVNEQFF. The CDR3 bases are TGCAGCGTTGACAGGGTCAATGAGCAGTTCTTC.

The genes are TRBV19 and TRBJ1-5; 11 bases are shared with TRBD1. This CDR3 is 14 amino acids long. V gave up 2 bases and J gave up 10 bases; unmatched junction bases: 4. Germline lookup yields CDR1 LNHDA and CDR2 SQIVND (reference sequence). CDR3 sequence reads: CASSIRTGGNPQHF. The CDR3 bases are TGTGCCAGTAGTATAAGGACAGGGGGCAATCCCCAGCATTTT. Complete variable domain (other parts from reference TRBV19 and TRBJ1-5): DGGITQSPKYLFRKEGQNVTLSCEQNLNHDAMYWYRQDPGQGLRLIYYSQIVNDFQKGDIAEGYSVSREKKESFPLTVTSAQKNPTAFYLCASSIRTGGNPQHFGDGTRLSIL.

The CDR3 is CASSLRPGETQYF. CDR3 DNA sequence: TGTGCCAGCAGCCTCAGGCCAGGGGAGACCCAGTACTTC. The chain recombines TRBV9 with TRBJ2-5, with a possible D match to TRBD1 (5 bases). Germline CDR1 reads SGDLS; CDR2 reads YYNGEE. The CDR3 extends over 13 amino acids. V lost 4 bases and J lost 5, with 12 bases in between.

The chain is built from TRBV2 and TRBJ1-3; D unclear. Trimming stripped 4 bases from V and 8 bases from J, with 18 bases between. This CDR3 has 15 amino acids. Germline assignment: CDR1 SNHLY and CDR2 FYNNEI. CDR3 coding DNA: TGTGCCAGCAGTGGTGGGTCGGGCGGCGGACACACCATATATTTT. It yields the protein CASSGGSGGGHTIYF.

This chain uses TRBV25-1 with TRBJ1-4; 10 bases fit TRBD1. Germline values: CDR1 MGHDK, CDR2 SYGVNS. J was trimmed by 2 bases and V by 1 base; bases with no gene match: 7. The CDR3 length is 18 residues. The chain's CDR3 is CASSESEGQGRTNEKLFF. CDR3 sequence (DNA): TGTGCCAGCAGTGAATCTGAGGGACAGGGGCGGACTAATGAAAAACTGTTTTTT.

This clone was seen a few times. The J gene is TRBJ1-2, the V gene TRBV28, with D possibly TRBD1 on 6 matching bases. CDR1 and CDR2 (germline): MDHEN, SYDVKM. There are 15 residues in the CDR3. V was trimmed by 2 bases and J by 8 bases, leaving 18 bases between them. The chain's CDR3 is CASSLRTGYQGGYTF. As DNA, the CDR3 is TGTGCCAGCAGTTTACGTACAGGGTACCAGGGAGGCTACACCTTC.

This clone was seen only once. The rearrangement uses TRBV7-9 and TRBJ2-3; 7 bases are shared with TRBD1. Germline trimming cut 4 bases from V and 0 bases from J; bases unmatched to any gene: 4. The CDR3 covers 15 residues. CDR1 SEHNR and CDR2 FQNEAQ come from the germline V gene (reference sequence). DNA of the CDR3: TGTGCCAGCAGCTCCCAGGGACAGAGCACAGATACGCAGTATTTT. This encodes CASSSQGQSTDTQYF.

The chain combines TRBV19 with TRBJ1-1; D unresolved. The CDR3 has 16 amino acids. Trimming cost V 5 bases and J 3 bases, with 19 bases left between them. Germline values: CDR1 LNHDA, CDR2 SQIVND (reference sequence). CDR3 amino acids: CASSPQFLGLYTEAFF. CDR3 nucleotide sequence: TGTGCCAGTAGTCCCCAGTTTTTGGGGTTGTACACTGAAGCTTTCTTT. Drawing the rest from reference TRBV19 and TRBJ1-1, the complete variable domain is DGGITQSPKYLFRKEGQNVTLSCEQNLNHDAMYWYRQDPGQGLRLIYYSQIVNDFQKGDIAEGYSVSREKKESFPLTVTSAQKNPTAFYLCASSPQFLGLYTEAFFGQGTRLTVV.

The chain carries TRBV5-6 and TRBJ2-2; D is unclear. The CDR3 length is 16 residues. Trimming removed 0 bases from V and 6 bases from J, with 15 bases in between. From germline, CDR1 is SGHDT and CDR2 YYEEEE. Here the CDR3 DNA reads TGTGCCAGCAGCTTGGCCCTCCTGGATGGGTCCGGGGAGCTGTTTTTT. Its translation: CASSLALLDGSGELFF.

This clone was seen a single time. This chain uses TRBV4-1 with TRBJ1-1; D ambiguous. Germline CDR1 reads MGHRA; CDR2 reads YSYEKL. Trimming removed 1 base from V and 3 bases from J, with 9 bases in between. The CDR3 is 14 residues long. CDR3 bases: TGCGCCAGCAGCCAAGTTTCTAGGGACACTGAAGCTTTCTTT. Protein sequence: CASSQVSRDTEAFF.

V gene TRBV28 combines with J gene TRBJ2-7; no definite D call. Trimming took 1 base from V and 4 from J, leaving 8 bases between them. There are 13 residues in the CDR3. The germline V gene has CDR1 MDHEN and CDR2 SYDVKM. CDR3 coding DNA: TGTGCCAGCAGTTTATCCAGTCCTTACGAGCAGTACTTC. This translates into CASSLSSPYEQYF.

The chain carries TRBV7-9 and TRBJ1-6; 9 positions match TRBD1. The CDR3 loop spans 14 amino acids. CDR1 SEHNR and CDR2 FQNEAQ come from the germline V gene (reference sequence). V trimming: 5 bases; J trimming: 7 bases; junction bases outside the gene matches: 3. The CDR3: CASSRTGANSPLHF. The CDR3 DNA reads TGTGCCAGCAGCCGGACAGGGGCAAATTCACCCCTCCACTTT.

The chain couples TRBV25-1 to TRBJ2-1, with TRBD1 matching 7 bases. The CDR3 is 15 residues long. V gave up 5 bases and J gave up 1 base; unmatched junction bases: 5. Germline V gene sequence: CDR1 MGHDK, CDR2 SYGVNS. This CDR3 reads CASSRIRGSYNEQFF. DNA for the CDR3: TGTGCCAGCAGTAGGATCAGGGGGTCCTACAATGAGCAGTTCTTC.

The V gene is TRBV7-2, the J gene TRBJ2-7, with TRBD1 as a possible D gene (5 bases). Germline-derived CDR1 and CDR2 are SGHTA and FQGNSA. The CDR3 contains 14 residues. V was clipped by 2 bases and J by 2 bases, with 10 bases between them. The CDR3: CASSLSQGPYEQYF. CDR3 bases: TGTGCCAGCAGCTTAAGCCAGGGCCCCTACGAGCAGTACTTC.

V usage is TRBV28 and J usage is TRBJ2-7; TRBD1 aligns across 10 bases. The CDR3 has 14 residues. CDR1 and CDR2 from the germline V gene are MDHEN and SYDVKM. Trimming took 6 bases from V and 0 from J; bases not matched to a gene: 2. The CDR3 loop reads CASSGTGASYEQYF. DNA for the CDR3: TGTGCCAGCAGCGGGACAGGGGCCTCCTACGAGCAGTACTTC.

The chain employs TRBV19 and TRBJ1-1; tentative D call: TRBD1 (5 bases). CDR3 length: 13 residues. Deletions cut 6 bases from V and 1 base from J, with 9 bases between. In germline, CDR1 is LNHDA, CDR2 SQIVND (reference sequence). The CDR3 coding sequence is TGTGCCAGTAGGACACAGGCGAACACTGAAGCTTTCTTT. Translating it yields CASRTQANTEAFF.